This is a list of T cell receptor beta chains from one sample in a study of blood T cell repertoires in COVID-19. TCRdb's table, derived via immunoSEQ multiplex PCR, lists solely in-frame clones and lacks some. The data show tens of thousands of clones, more than 75% seen once. Sample: peripheral blood. All receptors derive from a human donor in a cohort sampled during active COVID-19. Each CDR3 is given with its conserved first and last residue. D genes are given only for firm matches. Size values are once, few and many counts, or a class for expanded clones, and some rows have none.

D | J | V | size | DNA | CDR3
NA | TRBJ1-2 | TRBV6-6 | NA | TGTGCCAGCAGTTACCGAGGAGATGGCTACACCTTC | CASSYRGDGYTF
NA | TRBJ2-1 | TRBV5-1 | few | TGCGCCAGCAGCCCTTCCGGGCCATCCAGGGATGAGCAGTTCTTC | CASSPSGPSRDEQFF
TRBD1 | TRBJ1-1 | TRBV10-3 | NA | TGTGCCATCAGTAGGGGGCAAGGGGGCACTGAAGCTTTCTTT | CAISRGQGGTEAFF
NA | TRBJ1-2 | TRBV5-6 | NA | TGTGCCAGCAGCCTCATTCAAGCCATCTATGGCTACACCTTC | CASSLIQAIYGYTF
TRBD1 | TRBJ2-7 | TRBV3-1/TRBV3-2 | NA | TGTGCCAGCAGCCAAGCCCCCGGGACAGGGAACGAGCAGTACTTC | CASSQAPGTGNEQYF
NA | TRBJ1-1 | TRBV23-1 | NA | TGCGCCAGCAGTCAATCCCCCCCCAGGGGTAGGAAGAACACTGAAGCTTTCTTT | CASSQSPPRGRKNTEAFF
TRBD2 | TRBJ2-5 | TRBV4-2 | once | TGTGCCAGCAGCCAACAAAGCGGGGGGATCCAAGAGACCCAGTACTTC | CASSQQSGGIQETQYF
NA | TRBJ1-1 | TRBV5-1 | NA | TGCGCCAGCAGCTTGGACGGAGGGAGGAACACTGAAGCTTTCTTT | CASSLDGGRNTEAFF
NA | TRBJ2-7 | TRBV7-2 | NA | TGTGCCAGCAGCTTAGATCACGGGGATGGGCAGTACTTC | CASSLDHGDGQYF
NA | TRBJ1-4 | TRBV18 | NA | TGTGCCAGCTCTCCCGGGACACAACTTAATGAAAAACTGTTTTTT | CASSPGTQLNEKLFF
NA | TRBJ1-1 | TRBV29-1 | NA | TGCAGCGTTGAAGTCAGTTCTAACACTGAAGCTTTCTTT | CSVEVSSNTEAFF
TRBD1 | TRBJ1-2 | TRBV9 | NA | TGTGCCAGCAGCGTAGGTCAGGGGGGCTATGGCTACACCTTC | CASSVGQGGYGYTF
TRBD2 | TRBJ2-5 | TRBV28 | NA | TGTGCCAGCAGTTTATCCGGCGGGGGGGCTATAGGGACCCAGTACTTC | CASSLSGGGAIGTQYF
NA | TRBJ2-1 | TRBV6-1 | NA | TGTGCCAGCAGTGAAATGGCGGTATACAATGAGCAGTTCTTC | CASSEMAVYNEQFF
NA | TRBJ1-3 | TRBV11-3 | NA | TGTGCCAGCAGCTTATGGAGGGCTGGCACCATATATTTT | CASSLWRAGTIYF
TRBD1 | TRBJ2-3 | TRBV4-2 | NA | TGTGCCAGCAGCCTCGTTGGGGACAGTTGGGCAGATACGCAGTATTTT | CASSLVGDSWADTQYF
NA | TRBJ2-7 | TRBV5-1 | NA | TGCGCCAGCAGCTTGGTTGCGGGGAGCTCCTACGAGCAGTACTTC | CASSLVAGSSYEQYF
NA | TRBJ2-7 | TRBV7-2 | NA | TGTGCCAGCAGCCCCATTGTGGGGCAGACCTACGAGCAGTACTTC | CASSPIVGQTYEQYF
NA | TRBJ1-2 | TRBV3-1/TRBV3-2 | NA | TGTGCCAGCAGCCAAGACCCTTGGACAGACTATGGCTACACCTTC | CASSQDPWTDYGYTF
TRBD1 | TRBJ1-4 | TRBV2 | NA | TGTGCCAGCAGAACTATACAGGGGGCGGGGGAAAAACTGTTTTTT | CASRTIQGAGEKLFF